The next 19 T cell receptor beta chains were all read from a single sample in a study of blood T cell repertoires in COVID-19. Using immunoSEQ multiplex PCR, the repertoire was profiled, and TCRdb retains in-frame clones only, with some absent. The sample records some 250,000 clones, approximately 87% being singletons. The sequenced material came from peripheral blood. These receptors were taken from a man aged 60-69 years with acute or convalescent COVID-19.

The chain couples TRBV25-1 to TRBJ2-7; the D gene is possibly TRBD2 (5 bases). The length of the CDR3 is 11 residues. The germline V gene encodes CDR1 MGHDK and CDR2 SYGVNS. Trimming stripped 4 bases from V and 4 bases from J, with 5 bases between. The chain's CDR3 is CASSVAYEQYF. The CDR3 nucleotides read TGTGCCAGCAGTGTAGCGTACGAGCAGTACTTC.

This chain connects TRBV7-3 to TRBJ2-3; 9 bases map to TRBD2. Per the germline V gene, CDR1 is SGHTA and CDR2 is FQGTGA. With 2 bases clipped from V and 1 base from J, the junction kept 7 bases outside the gene matches. The CDR3 covers 17 residues. This CDR3 is CASSLGIAGEGTDTQYF. The CDR3 region has the DNA TGTGCCAGCAGCTTAGGGATAGCGGGAGAGGGCACAGATACGCAGTATTTT.

This sequence joins TRBV30 and TRBJ2-1, with 10 bases lining up with TRBD2. CDR3 length equals 16 residues. With V trimmed by 4 bases and J by 3 bases, 9 bases remained unmatched. The V gene's germline CDR1 is GTSNPN and CDR2 SVGIG (reference sequence). The DNA of the CDR3 is TGTGCCTGGACGGGGGAGGAGCGGGAGGGCTACAATGAGCAGTTCTTC. Encoded protein: CAWTGEEREGYNEQFF.

The chain joins TRBV12-3 or TRBV12-4 to TRBJ1-2; 7 positions agree with TRBD1. Unmatched junction bases numbered 6, after V lost 3 bases and J lost 8 bases. CDR3 length: 13 amino acids. CDR3 residues: CASSLEGGRGYTF. The CDR3 coding sequence is TGTGCCAGCAGTTTGGAAGGGGGCAGGGGCTACACCTTC.

V gene TRBV27 combines with J gene TRBJ1-5; 8 nucleotides agree with TRBD1. The CDR3 spans 16 residues. Germline CDR1 and CDR2: MNHEY and SMNVEV (reference sequence). After removal of 2 bases from V and 2 bases from J, the junction contained 5 bases not matched to a gene. The CDR3 nucleotides are TGTGCCAGCAGTTTAAGCCCGGGACAGGGCAATCAGCCCCAGCATTTT. It specifies CASSLSPGQGNQPQHF.

The CDR3, as DNA: TGTGCCAGCAGCTTCGTGACAGGCCCTTCCGGAGGAAACACCATATATTTT. Its protein is CASSFVTGPSGGNTIYF. The V gene is TRBV11-2, the J gene TRBJ1-3; TRBD1 might be the D (6 bases). Germline CDR1 SGHAT, CDR2 FQNNGV. The ends were cut back, 3 bases at V and 4 bases at J, with 19 bases in the middle. CDR3 size: 17 residues.

This sequence joins TRBV29-1 and TRBJ1-2; 9 nucleotides agree with TRBD1. Germline assignment: CDR1 SQVTM and CDR2 ANQGSEA. CDR3 length: 13 residues. V shed 4 bases, J shed 7 bases, and the junction held 7 bases outside the gene matches. The DNA for the CDR3 is TGCAGCGTTGCTACAGGGGGCGCTTCTGGCTACACCTTC. Translating it yields CSVATGGASGYTF.

The chain recombines TRBV3-1 (or the pseudogene TRBV3-2) with TRBJ2-2, with D possibly TRBD1 on 6 matching bases. The CDR3 runs to 14 residues. V dropped 1 base and J dropped 7 bases, with 10 bases sitting between them. Germline loops: CDR1 LGHDT, CDR2 YNNKEL (reference sequence). CDR3 coding DNA: TGTGCCAGCAGCCAAGTGTGGGGGCGCGGGGAGCTGTTTTTT. This codes for CASSQVWGRGELFF.

V and J are TRBV3-1 (or the pseudogene TRBV3-2) and TRBJ2-6; TRBD1 matches 7 bases. J gave up 0 bases and V 4 bases, and 6 bases lay outside the gene matches. There are 17 residues in the CDR3. The germline V gene encodes CDR1 LGHDT and CDR2 YNNKEL (reference sequence). CDR3 DNA: TGTGCCAGCAGCCCCTGGACAGGACTCTCTGGGGCCAACGTCCTGACTTTC. Its translation: CASSPWTGLSGANVLTF.

The rearrangement links TRBV10-3 to TRBJ1-4; D might be TRBD1 (5 bases). The CDR3 consists of 14 residues. In germline, CDR1 is ENHRY, CDR2 SYGVKD. V gave up 2 bases and J gave up 2 bases, with 6 bases separating them. The CDR3: CAISEAGTNEKLFF. CDR3 nucleotides: TGTGCCATCAGTGAGGCAGGGACTAATGAAAAACTGTTTTTT.

The V gene is TRBV24-1, the J gene TRBJ1-1; 7 bases match TRBD1. Per germline, CDR1 KGHDR and CDR2 SFDVKD. This CDR3 contains 16 residues. Trimming cost V 3 bases and J 3 bases; bases outside gene matches: 9. CDR3 nucleotides: TGTGCCACCAGTGATATCAGACAGGGTTTGGACACTGAAGCTTTCTTT. Translated, it gives CATSDIRQGLDTEAFF.

V and J are TRBV19 and TRBJ2-7; TRBD2 matches at 12 bases. Germline values: CDR1 LNHDA, CDR2 SQIVND (reference sequence). CDR3 length equals 16 residues. The V segment lost 2 bases and the J segment 4 bases; nucleotides outside the gene matches: 6. The CDR3 DNA reads TGTGCCAGTAGTATAAGACTAGCGGGAGAGCCGTACGAGCAGTACTTC. This encodes CASSIRLAGEPYEQYF.

The chain couples TRBV19 to TRBJ2-1, with 12 bases fitting TRBD2. CDR3 length: 15 amino acids. The ends lost 3 bases at V and 6 bases at J; junction bases unmatched: 3. Germline V gives CDR1 LNHDA, CDR2 SQIVND (reference sequence). CDR3 region: CASSIGLAGSNEQFF. As DNA, the CDR3 is TGTGCCAGTAGTATCGGACTAGCGGGATCCAATGAGCAGTTCTTC.

The chain is built from TRBV7-2 and TRBJ2-3; a weak D match, TRBD1 (6 bases). The germline gives CDR1 SGHTA, CDR2 FQGNSA. The V end lost 5 bases, the J end lost 2 bases, and 14 bases lay between the germline ends. CDR3 size: 15 residues. The CDR3 reads CASSPGQTPTDTQYF. The DNA for the CDR3 is TGTGCCAGCAGCCCCGGACAGACCCCCACAGATACGCAGTATTTT.

The rearrangement uses TRBV2 and TRBJ1-1; D is ambiguous. V dropped 2 bases and J dropped 0 bases, with 7 bases sitting between them. Germline V lookup: CDR1 SNHLY, CDR2 FYNNEI. The CDR3 spans 14 residues. The CDR3 loop reads CASSETGLNTEAFF. The CDR3, as DNA: TGTGCCAGCAGTGAAACTGGGCTGAACACTGAAGCTTTCTTT.

The chain recombines TRBV6-2 or TRBV6-3 with TRBJ1-1; D is perhaps TRBD1 (5 bases). Germline CDR1 is MNHEY and CDR2 is SVGEGT. V lost 3 bases, J lost 6 bases, and 17 bases lay in between. CDR3 length equals 15 residues. CDR3 in amino acids: CASSYRQGSFSEAFF. CDR3 nucleotide sequence: TGTGCCAGCAGTTATCGGCAGGGATCTTTTTCTGAAGCTTTCTTT.

Only a few counts were recorded for this clone. The J gene is TRBJ2-2, the V gene TRBV7-8; D call uncertain. V lost 2 bases and J lost 6, with 16 bases in between. Germline V gives CDR1 SGHVS, CDR2 FQNEAQ. The CDR3 consists of 16 residues. The chain's CDR3 is CASSLTVGPYPGELFF. As DNA, the CDR3 is TGTGCCAGCAGCTTAACGGTGGGCCCATATCCCGGGGAGCTGTTTTTT.

The rearrangement links TRBV9 to TRBJ1-2, with TRBD1 matching 9 bases. The CDR3 is made up of 15 amino acids. J gave up 7 bases and V 4 bases, and 11 bases lay outside the gene matches. From germline, CDR1 is SGDLS and CDR2 YYNGEE. CDR3 loop: CASSPGDRVRGGYTF. DNA of the CDR3: TGTGCCAGCAGCCCGGGGGACAGGGTCCGCGGTGGCTACACCTTC.

This clone was counted a single time. The genes are TRBV7-9 and TRBJ2-1; D possibly corresponds to TRBD2 (6 bases). Germline CDR1 reads SEHNR; CDR2 reads FQNEAQ (reference sequence). Trimming stripped 1 base from V and 4 bases from J, with 8 bases between. This CDR3 comprises 14 residues. The CDR3 spells CASSLERAYNEQFF. The CDR3 DNA follows: TGTGCCAGCAGCTTAGAGCGGGCGTACAATGAGCAGTTCTTC.